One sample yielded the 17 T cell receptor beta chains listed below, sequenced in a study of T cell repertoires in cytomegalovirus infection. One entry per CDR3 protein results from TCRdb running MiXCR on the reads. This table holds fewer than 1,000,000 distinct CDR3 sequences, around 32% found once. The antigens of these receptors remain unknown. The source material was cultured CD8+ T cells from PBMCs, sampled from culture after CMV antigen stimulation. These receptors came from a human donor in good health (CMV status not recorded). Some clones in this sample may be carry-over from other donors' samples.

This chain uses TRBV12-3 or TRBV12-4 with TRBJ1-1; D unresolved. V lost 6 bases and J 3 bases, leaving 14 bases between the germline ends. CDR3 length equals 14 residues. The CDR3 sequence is CASRPGPADTEAFF. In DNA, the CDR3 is TGTGCCAGCAGACCCGGACCGGCGGACACTGAAGCTTTCTTT.

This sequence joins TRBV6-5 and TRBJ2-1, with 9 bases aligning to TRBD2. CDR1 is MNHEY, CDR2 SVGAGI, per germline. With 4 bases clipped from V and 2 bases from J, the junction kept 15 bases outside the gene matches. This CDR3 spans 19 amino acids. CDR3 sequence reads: CASSSRGAGGRLAYNEQFF. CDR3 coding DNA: TGTGCCAGCAGTTCCCGGGGCGCGGGGGGGCGTTTGGCCTACAATGAGCAGTTCTTC.

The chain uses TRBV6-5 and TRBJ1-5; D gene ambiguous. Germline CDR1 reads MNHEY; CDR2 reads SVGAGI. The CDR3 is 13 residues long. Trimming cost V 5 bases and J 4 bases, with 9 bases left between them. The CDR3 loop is CASSTRGNQPQHF. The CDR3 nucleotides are TGTGCCAGCAGTACTAGAGGAAATCAGCCCCAGCATTTT.

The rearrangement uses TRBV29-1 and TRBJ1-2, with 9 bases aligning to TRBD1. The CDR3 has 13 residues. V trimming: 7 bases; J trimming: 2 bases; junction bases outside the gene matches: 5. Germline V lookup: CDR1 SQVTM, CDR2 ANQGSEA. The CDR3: CSALTGGNYGYTF. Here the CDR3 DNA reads TGCAGCGCCCTTACAGGGGGCAACTATGGCTACACCTTC.

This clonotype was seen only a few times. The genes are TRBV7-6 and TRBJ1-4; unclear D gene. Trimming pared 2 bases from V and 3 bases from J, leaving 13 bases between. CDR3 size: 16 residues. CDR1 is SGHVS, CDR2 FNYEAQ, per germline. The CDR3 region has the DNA TGTGCCAGCAGCTTATCAAGGTCTTCATCTAATGAAAAACTGTTTTTT. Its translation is CASSLSRSSSNEKLFF.

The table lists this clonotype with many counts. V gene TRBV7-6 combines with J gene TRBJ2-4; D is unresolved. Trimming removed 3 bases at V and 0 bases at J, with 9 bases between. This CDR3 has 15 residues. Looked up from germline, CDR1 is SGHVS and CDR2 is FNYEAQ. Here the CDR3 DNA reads TGTGCCAGCAGCTTGAGGAGCGAAGCCAAAAACATTCAGTACTTC. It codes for CASSLRSEAKNIQYF.

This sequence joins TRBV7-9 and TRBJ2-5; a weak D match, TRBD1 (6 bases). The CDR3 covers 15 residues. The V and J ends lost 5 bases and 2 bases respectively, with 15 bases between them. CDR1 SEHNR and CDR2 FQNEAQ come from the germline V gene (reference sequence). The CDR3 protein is CASSDKQGFQETQYF. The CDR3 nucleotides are TGTGCCAGCAGCGACAAACAGGGTTTTCAAGAGACCCAGTACTTC.

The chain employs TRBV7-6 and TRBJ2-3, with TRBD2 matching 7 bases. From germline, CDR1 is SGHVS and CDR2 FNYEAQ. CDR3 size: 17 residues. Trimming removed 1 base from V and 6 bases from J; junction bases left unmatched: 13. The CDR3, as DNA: TGTGCCAGCAGCTTAGGGGAGGGAGCGGTGGTGGCGGATACGCAGTATTTT. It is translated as CASSLGEGAVVADTQYF.

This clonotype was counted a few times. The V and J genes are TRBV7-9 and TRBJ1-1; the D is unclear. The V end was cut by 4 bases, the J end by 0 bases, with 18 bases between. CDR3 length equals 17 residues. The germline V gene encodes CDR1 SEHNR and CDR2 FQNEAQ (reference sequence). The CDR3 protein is CASSSRGPTLMNTEAFF. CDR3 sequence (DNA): TGTGCCAGCAGCTCCCGCGGGCCGACCTTGATGAACACTGAAGCTTTCTTT.

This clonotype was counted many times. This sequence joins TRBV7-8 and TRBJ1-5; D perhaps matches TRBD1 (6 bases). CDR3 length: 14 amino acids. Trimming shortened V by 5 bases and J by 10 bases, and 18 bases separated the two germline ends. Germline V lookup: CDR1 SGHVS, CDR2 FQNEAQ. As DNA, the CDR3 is TGTGCCAGCAGCATGGACAGAGGCGTTGGCCCCCAGCATTTT. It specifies CASSMDRGVGPQHF.

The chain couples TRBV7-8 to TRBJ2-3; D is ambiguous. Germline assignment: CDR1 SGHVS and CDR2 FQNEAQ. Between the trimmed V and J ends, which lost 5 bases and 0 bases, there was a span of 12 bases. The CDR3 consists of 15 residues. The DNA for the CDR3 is TGTGCCAGCAGCATAGGTCCTACTAGCACAGATACGCAGTATTTT. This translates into CASSIGPTSTDTQYF.

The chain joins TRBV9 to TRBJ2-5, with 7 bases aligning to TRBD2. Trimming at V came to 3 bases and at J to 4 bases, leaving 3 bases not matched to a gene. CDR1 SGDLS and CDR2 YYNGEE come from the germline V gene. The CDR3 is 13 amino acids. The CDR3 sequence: CASSGEGRETQYF. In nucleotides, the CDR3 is TGTGCCAGCAGCGGGGAGGGGCGAGAGACCCAGTACTTC.

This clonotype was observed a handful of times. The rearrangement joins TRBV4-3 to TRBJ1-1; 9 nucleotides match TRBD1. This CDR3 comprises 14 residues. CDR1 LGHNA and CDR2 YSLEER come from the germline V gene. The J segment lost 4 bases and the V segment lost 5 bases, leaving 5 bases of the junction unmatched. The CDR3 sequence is CASSYQQGATEAFF. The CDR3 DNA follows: TGCGCCAGCAGCTACCAACAGGGGGCCACTGAAGCTTTCTTT.

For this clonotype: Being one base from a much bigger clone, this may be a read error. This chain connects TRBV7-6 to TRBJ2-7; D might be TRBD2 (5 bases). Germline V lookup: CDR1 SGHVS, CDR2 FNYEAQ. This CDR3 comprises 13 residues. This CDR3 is CVSSEGETYEQYF. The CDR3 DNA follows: TGTGTCAGCAGCGAGGGAGAGACCTACGAGCAGTACTTC.

This CDR3 reads CASRGWDPRGNSPLHF. The CDR3 DNA reads TGTGCCAGCAGAGGTTGGGACCCCAGGGGGAATTCACCCCTCCACTTT. The chain uses TRBV27 and TRBJ1-6; 7 nucleotides match TRBD1. V shed 6 bases, J shed 7 bases, and the junction held 12 bases outside the gene matches. The CDR3 totals 16 residues. Per the germline V gene, CDR1 is MNHEY and CDR2 is SMNVEV (reference sequence).

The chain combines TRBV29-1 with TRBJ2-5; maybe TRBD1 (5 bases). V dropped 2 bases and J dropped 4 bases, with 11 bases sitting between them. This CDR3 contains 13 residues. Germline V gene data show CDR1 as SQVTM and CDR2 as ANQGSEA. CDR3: CSVESSRAETQYF. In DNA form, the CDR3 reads TGCAGCGTTGAATCGTCCAGGGCAGAGACCCAGTACTTC.

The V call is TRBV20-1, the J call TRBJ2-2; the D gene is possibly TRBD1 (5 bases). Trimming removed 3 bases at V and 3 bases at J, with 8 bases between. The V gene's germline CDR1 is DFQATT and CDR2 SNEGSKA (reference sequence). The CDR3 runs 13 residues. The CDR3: CSARVGHTGELFF. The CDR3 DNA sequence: TGCAGTGCTAGGGTGGGGCACACCGGGGAGCTGTTTTTT.